This TCR beta chain was found in a study of a mutant IDH1 vaccine in newly diagnosed glioma. Time point specified: baseline, week 1 (first vaccination visit). Treatment defined: pre-vaccination baseline after standard-of-care therapy. Notes on the study in general: There were vaccine-induced immune responses in around 94% of the patients. With respect to changes in top peripheral T cell clonotypes, pseudoprogression seemed unrelated.

This clone was seen once. No antigen is known for it. V dropped 10 bases and J dropped 0 bases, with 16 bases sitting between them. CDR1 is LNHDA and CDR2 is SQIVND in the germline V gene (reference sequence). The CDR3 runs to 15 residues. Sequencing used immunoSEQ multiplex PCR; TCRdb keeps in-frame clones, though not all of them. The table has nearly 50,000 clones, roughly 90% seen once. The chain combines TRBV19 with TRBJ1-5; D gene unclear. The TCR originated in a man between 40 and 49 years old with glioma. This specimen consisted of PBMCs, obtained from a glioma patient treated with radiotherapy, temozolomide or both. The CDR3 nucleotides read TGTGCCACTAACGAGGGATTCTATAGCAATCAGCCCCAGCATTTT. As protein: CATNEGFYSNQPQHF.